The 26 T cell receptor beta chains given below trace back to one sample, sequenced in a study of PD-L1 blockade in urothelial cancer. The time point is: pretreatment peripheral blood. The protocol was immunoSEQ multiplex PCR, while the TCRdb copy is restricted to in-frame clones and leaves out a portion. Of roughly 40,000 clones listed, over 75% are singletons. The starting material was PBMCs, obtained around atezolizumab (anti-PD-L1) treatment. These receptors were taken from a donor at least 40 years old with urothelial cancer.

The CDR3 DNA reads TGCAGCGTAAAGGGCGGGAGCCCCGGGGCCTACGAGCAGTACTTC. Translated: CSVKGGSPGAYEQYF. J is TRBJ2-7 and V is TRBV29-1; 7 positions agree with TRBD2. This CDR3 has 15 amino acids. With 6 bases clipped from V and 2 bases from J, the junction kept 13 bases outside the gene matches. CDR1 and CDR2 (germline): SQVTM, ANQGSEA.

This clone was seen more than once but under ten times. The chain combines TRBV27 with TRBJ1-2; 7 bases agree with TRBD1. This CDR3 is built from 14 residues. The germline CDR1 and CDR2 sequences are MNHEY and SMNVEV (reference sequence). J lost 4 bases, V lost 5 bases, and 7 bases had no gene match. The CDR3 here is CASSLQGGSYGYTF. For the CDR3, the DNA is TGTGCCAGCAGTCTCCAGGGGGGTAGCTATGGCTACACCTTC.

The chain has TRBV7-2 and TRBJ1-2, with 9 bases fitting TRBD1. CDR1 is SGHTA and CDR2 is FQGNSA in the germline V gene. V lost 5 bases and J lost 7; bases outside the gene matches: 11. The CDR3 covers 15 residues. Here the CDR3 reads CASSRGGTGQAGYTF. The CDR3 DNA reads TGTGCCAGCAGCCGCGGCGGGACAGGGCAGGCTGGCTACACCTTC.

The chain recombines TRBV29-1 with TRBJ2-3, with 16 positions matching TRBD2. The CDR3 runs 18 residues. With 1 base clipped from V and 2 bases from J, the junction kept 6 bases outside the gene matches. The germline CDR1 and CDR2 sequences are SQVTM and ANQGSEA. CDR3 nucleotide sequence: TGCAGCGTTGAAGCCGGGACTAGCGGGAGGGCCCCCACAGATACGCAGTATTTT. Translation: CSVEAGTSGRAPTDTQYF.

This chain's CDR3 is CASGGQDPRPQHF. The CDR3 DNA follows: TGTGCCAGCGGGGGACAGGACCCTCGGCCCCAGCATTTT. The rearrangement joins TRBV6-1 to TRBJ1-5; 8 bases map to TRBD1. V lost 8 bases, J lost 9 bases, and 9 bases stayed unmatched. The CDR3 is 13 residues long. Germline CDR1 reads MNHNS; CDR2 reads SASEGT.

This rearrangement joins TRBV11-2 to TRBJ2-1; D is unclear. The V end was cut by 1 base, the J end by 0 bases, with 7 bases between. The CDR3 has 15 amino acids. Germline V lookup: CDR1 SGHAT, CDR2 FQNNGV. The CDR3 region has the DNA TGTGCCAGCAGCTTAGTTGGCATCTCCTACAATGAGCAGTTCTTC. Translated: CASSLVGISYNEQFF.

V gene TRBV29-1 combines with J gene TRBJ1-2, with TRBD1 identical over 10 bases. V lost 7 bases to trimming and J lost 3 bases; unmatched junction nucleotides: 2. CDR3 size: 12 residues. Germline V CDR1 and CDR2: SQVTM, ANQGSEA. CDR3 residues: CSATGGDYGYTF. The CDR3 DNA is TGCAGCGCGACAGGGGGCGACTATGGCTACACCTTC.

This sequence joins TRBV5-1 and TRBJ2-5; D is perhaps TRBD2 (6 bases). The V end was cut by 1 base, the J end by 7 bases, with 17 bases between. Germline V gives CDR1 SGHRS, CDR2 YFSETQ. There are 15 residues in the CDR3. As DNA, the CDR3 is TGCGCCAGCAGCTTGTTTGGGACTGACGGGGGGACCCAGTACTTC. It codes for CASSLFGTDGGTQYF.

The V gene is TRBV28, the J gene TRBJ2-1; 7 bases match TRBD2. Germline CDR1 and CDR2: MDHEN and SYDVKM. CDR3 size: 14 residues. J was trimmed by 4 bases and V by 7 bases; bases with no gene match: 7. The CDR3 DNA is TGTGCCAGCACGGATGGCGGGAGTTACAATGAGCAGTTCTTC. This gives the protein CASTDGGSYNEQFF.

The CDR3 DNA follows: TGTGCCAGCAGCCCCGTTAGACTAGCGGGGGGCAATGAGCAGTTCTTC. Protein sequence: CASSPVRLAGGNEQFF. The chain uses TRBV7-3 and TRBJ2-1; 13 nucleotides line up with TRBD2. Unmatched junction bases numbered 7, after V lost 5 bases and J lost 6 bases. The CDR3 length is 16 residues. Germline lookup yields CDR1 SGHTA and CDR2 FQGTGA.

The chain couples TRBV6-1 to TRBJ2-2; a weak D match, TRBD2 (6 bases). In germline, CDR1 is MNHNS, CDR2 SASEGT. The CDR3 sequence is 16 residues long. Trimming removed 4 bases from V and 0 bases from J, with 12 bases in between. The DNA for the CDR3 is TGTGCCAGCAGTGTATTTGGCGGGACGAACACCGGGGAGCTGTTTTTT. It is translated as CASSVFGGTNTGELFF.

J is TRBJ2-1 and V is TRBV14; TRBD2 matches at 13 bases. Germline lookup yields CDR1 SGHDN and CDR2 FVKESK. The CDR3 length is 17 residues. The trim removed 4 bases at V and 7 bases at J, leaving 10 bases unmatched. CDR3 region: CASSLRLLAGGGNEQFF. The CDR3 DNA follows: TGTGCCAGCAGCCTGCGCCTACTAGCGGGAGGGGGTAATGAGCAGTTCTTC.

The chain links TRBV5-1 to TRBJ2-3; 11 bases align to TRBD2. Germline V gene data show CDR1 as SGHRS and CDR2 as YFSETQ. The CDR3 contains 16 residues. V trimming: 3 bases; J trimming: 0 bases; junction bases outside the gene matches: 3. CDR3 sequence (DNA): TGCGCCAGCAGCTGGGGGACTAGCGGTAGCACAGATACGCAGTATTTT. As protein: CASSWGTSGSTDTQYF.

J is TRBJ2-1 and V is TRBV7-2; 13 positions agree with TRBD2. V was clipped by 4 bases and J by 10 bases; unmatched bases: 13. The length of the CDR3 is 17 residues. CDR1 and CDR2 from the germline V gene are SGHTA and FQGNSA. CDR3 sequence reads: CASSSPSLAGGPGEQFF. The CDR3 bases are TGTGCCAGCAGCTCCCCGTCACTAGCGGGAGGGCCGGGCGAGCAGTTCTTC.

This clone has a single count. The chain combines TRBV5-1 with TRBJ2-1; TRBD1 aligns across 9 bases. CDR3 length: 14 amino acids. V was pared by 6 bases and J by 6 bases, with 7 bases of the junction left unmatched. Germline-derived CDR1 and CDR2 are SGHRS and YFSETQ. The CDR3 reads CASKTGGLGNEQFF. CDR3 in DNA: TGCGCCAGCAAGACAGGGGGACTGGGCAATGAGCAGTTCTTC.

This chain joins TRBV18 and TRBJ2-7, with TRBD2 matching 7 bases. The CDR3 has 15 residues. The germline CDR1 and CDR2 sequences are KGHSH and LQKENI. J lost 5 bases, V lost 1 base, and 8 bases had no gene match. CDR3 region: CASSPRGGSVHEQYF. CDR3 bases: TGTGCCAGCTCACCACGAGGCGGGAGCGTCCACGAGCAGTACTTC.

The chain employs TRBV18 and TRBJ2-5; D is possibly TRBD2 (6 bases). CDR1 and CDR2 (germline): KGHSH, LQKENI. This CDR3 contains 14 residues. The V gene lost 3 bases and the J gene lost 13 bases, with 21 bases spanning the gap. Here the CDR3 DNA reads TGTGCCAGCTCACCCCCCGCGGGGAACAGGTATTCGTACTTC. It translates to CASSPPAGNRYSYF.

The gene calls are TRBV7-2 and TRBJ1-2; 7 bases map to TRBD1. Per the germline V gene, CDR1 is SGHTA and CDR2 is FQGNSA. This CDR3 has 13 residues. J gave up 4 bases and V 5 bases, and 4 bases lay outside the gene matches. Here the CDR3 reads CASSPWDSYGYTF. DNA for the CDR3: TGTGCCAGCAGCCCGTGGGACAGCTATGGCTACACCTTC.

CDR3 in amino acids: CASSPTSGSYNEQFF. The CDR3 DNA is TGTGCCAGCAGTCCTACTAGCGGCTCCTACAATGAGCAGTTCTTC. The chain combines TRBV6-7 with TRBJ2-1; 8 nucleotides match TRBD2. TRBV6-7 counts as an open reading frame of uncertain function. CDR3 length equals 15 residues. Trimming cost V 5 bases and J 0 bases; bases outside gene matches: 3.

The chain has TRBV4-2 and TRBJ2-1; 10 bases agree with TRBD2. Unmatched junction bases numbered 8, after V lost 0 bases and J lost 6 bases. Germline CDR1 reads LGHNA; CDR2 reads YNFKEQ. The CDR3 sequence is 17 residues long. The CDR3 DNA is TGTGCCAGCAGCCAAGATCAGCGGACTAGCGGACCCAATGAGCAGTTCTTC. This translates into CASSQDQRTSGPNEQFF.

The rearrangement links TRBV7-2 to TRBJ2-3; TRBD2 aligns across 8 bases. CDR1 and CDR2 from the germline V gene are SGHTA and FQGNSA. The CDR3 has 16 residues. The V gene end was trimmed by 1 base and the J gene end by 6 bases; junction bases not matched to a gene: 9. The CDR3: CASSLVFRASGDTQYF. The CDR3 region has the DNA TGTGCCAGCAGCTTAGTGTTTAGGGCTAGCGGGGATACGCAGTATTTT.

The V gene is TRBV18, the J gene TRBJ2-5; D unclear. V gave up 3 bases and J gave up 5 bases, with 22 bases separating them. The CDR3 length is 17 residues. CDR1 and CDR2 (germline): KGHSH, LQKENI. CDR3 residues: CASSPPLGGPEWETQYF. The CDR3 nucleotides read TGTGCCAGCTCACCGCCGTTAGGTGGCCCGGAGTGGGAGACCCAGTACTTC.

This rearrangement joins TRBV6-5 to TRBJ2-1, with 9 bases that match TRBD2. The germline gives CDR1 MNHEY, CDR2 SVGAGI. Unmatched junction bases numbered 13, after V lost 10 bases and J lost 9 bases. The CDR3 totals 14 residues. For the CDR3, the DNA is TGTGCCACCGCCGGGACTAGCTGGTCCGGTGAGCAGTTCTTC. This encodes CATAGTSWSGEQFF.

CDR3: CASSLPDKTYEQYF. The CDR3 DNA reads as TGTGCCAGCAGCTTGCCGGACAAAACCTACGAGCAGTACTTC. The chain links TRBV7-2 to TRBJ2-7, with a tentative D call TRBD1 (5 bases). The length of the CDR3 is 14 residues. The V end was cut by 3 bases, the J end by 2 bases, with 11 bases between. Germline V gives CDR1 SGHTA, CDR2 FQGNSA.

The V gene is TRBV19, the J gene TRBJ1-1; 8 bases match TRBD1. Germline V gene sequence: CDR1 LNHDA, CDR2 SQIVND (reference sequence). V was clipped by 6 bases and J by 5 bases; unmatched bases: 8. The CDR3 covers 14 residues. The CDR3 region is CASSSYRGGTEAFF. DNA for the CDR3: TGTGCCAGTAGCTCTTACAGGGGGGGTACTGAAGCTTTCTTT.

This clone was counted at least ten times. The rearrangement links TRBV27 to TRBJ2-7; 8 bases align to TRBD1. Germline V CDR1 and CDR2: MNHEY, SMNVEV (reference sequence). V shed 3 bases and J 4 bases; nucleotides not matched to a gene: 5. The length of the CDR3 is 14 residues. The CDR3, as DNA: TGTGCCAGCAGTTTCGGACAGGGTGGTTACGAGCAGTACTTC. Its protein product is CASSFGQGGYEQYF.